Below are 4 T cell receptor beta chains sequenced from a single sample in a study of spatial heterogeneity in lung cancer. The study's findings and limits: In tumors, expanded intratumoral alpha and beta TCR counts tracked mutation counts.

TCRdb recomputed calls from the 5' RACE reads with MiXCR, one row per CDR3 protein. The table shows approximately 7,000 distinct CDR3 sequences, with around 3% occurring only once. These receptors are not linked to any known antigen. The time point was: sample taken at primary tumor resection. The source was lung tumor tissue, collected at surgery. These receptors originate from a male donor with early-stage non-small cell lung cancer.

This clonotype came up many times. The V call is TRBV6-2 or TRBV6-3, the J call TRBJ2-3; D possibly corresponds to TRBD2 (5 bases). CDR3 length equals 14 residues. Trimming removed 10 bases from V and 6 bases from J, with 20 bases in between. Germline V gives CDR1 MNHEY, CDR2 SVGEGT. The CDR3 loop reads CATLRGQWQDTQYF. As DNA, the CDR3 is TGTGCCACACTCCGAGGGCAGTGGCAGGATACGCAGTATTTT.

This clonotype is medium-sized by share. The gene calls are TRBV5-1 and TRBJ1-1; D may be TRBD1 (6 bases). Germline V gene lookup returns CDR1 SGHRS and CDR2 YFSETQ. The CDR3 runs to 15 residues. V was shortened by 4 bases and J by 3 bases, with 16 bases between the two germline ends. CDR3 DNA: TGCGCCAGCAGCCGAACCTACAGGGATGACACTGAAGCTTTCTTT. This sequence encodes CASSRTYRDDTEAFF.

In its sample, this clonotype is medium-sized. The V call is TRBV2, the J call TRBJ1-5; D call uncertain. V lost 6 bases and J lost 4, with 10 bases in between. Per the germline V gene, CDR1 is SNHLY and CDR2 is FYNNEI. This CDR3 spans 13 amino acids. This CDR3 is CASRGGDNQPQHF. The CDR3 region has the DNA TGTGCCAGCAGGGGCGGAGATAATCAGCCCCAGCATTTT.

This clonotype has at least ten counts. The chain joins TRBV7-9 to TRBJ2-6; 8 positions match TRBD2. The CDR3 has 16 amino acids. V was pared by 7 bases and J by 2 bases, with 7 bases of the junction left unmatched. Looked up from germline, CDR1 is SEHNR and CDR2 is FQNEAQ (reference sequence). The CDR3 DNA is TGTGCCAGCACCCTAAGCGGGGGAGCTGGGGCCAACGTCCTGACTTTC. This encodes CASTLSGGAGANVLTF.